A selection of T cell receptor beta chains follows, all from one sample in a study of blood T cell repertoires in COVID-19. Generated by immunoSEQ multiplex PCR, the TCRdb table keeps only in-frame clones and is missing some. The sample carries under 250,000 clones, approximately 85% recorded once. Sequencing input: peripheral blood. All receptors derive from a man aged 45-60 years with COVID-19, enrolled during active disease. Both conserved end residues are part of each CDR3. The D gene is left open where the match is weak. Expanded clones get a size class; other rows say once, few or many, or leave the size out.

D gene	J gene	V gene	clone size	CDR3 DNA	CDR3 protein
TRBD2	TRBJ2-5	TRBV15	-	TGTGCCACCAGCACCAGAGCGGGGGGGCAAGAGACCCAGTACTTC	CATSTRAGGQETQYF
-	TRBJ2-2	TRBV28	-	TGTGCCAGCAAAACGAGAGGTGGCAGAAAGAACACCGGGGAGCTGTTTTTT	CASKTRGGRKNTGELFF
TRBD1	TRBJ2-5	TRBV6-6	-	TGTGCCAGCAGTCGCACAGGGGGCCAAGAGACCCAGTACTTC	CASSRTGGQETQYF
TRBD1	TRBJ2-5	TRBV28	-	TGTGCCAGCAGTATACCGGGACAGGGGGAAGAGACCCAGTACTTC	CASSIPGQGEETQYF
-	TRBJ1-1	TRBV19	-	TGTGCCAGTACAAGGGAGGGTTTTAACACTGAAGCTTTCTTT	CASTREGFNTEAFF
-	TRBJ1-2	TRBV5-8	-	TGTGCCAGCAGCTCAACCGCGACAGCTACTAAGTATAGCTACACCTTC	CASSSTATATKYSYTF
-	TRBJ1-6	TRBV3-1/TRBV3-2	-	TGTGCCAGCAGCCAAAAACACCAGGGTTCACCCCTCCACTTT	CASSQKHQGSPLHF
TRBD1	TRBJ1-5	TRBV19	-	TGTGCCAGTAGGGACAGGGGTAGCAATCAGCCCCAGCATTTT	CASRDRGSNQPQHF
TRBD1	TRBJ1-2	TRBV23-1	-	TGCGCCAGCACCCGGACAGGGAAGGGCTACACCTTC	CASTRTGKGYTF
-	TRBJ2-5	TRBV11-2	-	TGTGCCAGCAGCTTAGAAAGCGGAGAGGGGGCCCAGTACTTC	CASSLESGEGAQYF
TRBD2	TRBJ2-7	TRBV11-3	-	TGTGCCAGCAGCTTAGGATCCGGGACTACCCTTTTCTACGAGCAGTACTTC	CASSLGSGTTLFYEQYF
TRBD1	TRBJ2-1	TRBV19	-	TGTGCCAGTAGATTCTCAACGGGACAGGGGTCCTACAATGAGCAGTTCTTC	CASRFSTGQGSYNEQFF
TRBD1	TRBJ2-7	TRBV13	-	TGTGCCAGCAGCGACCCGGGACAGGCATCCTACGAGCAGTACTTC	CASSDPGQASYEQYF
TRBD1	TRBJ2-7	TRBV3-1/TRBV3-2	-	TGTGCCAGCACCACGGGAACAGGGGGCTCCTACGAGCAGTACTTC	CASTTGTGGSYEQYF
-	TRBJ1-1	TRBV7-2	few	TGTGCCAGCAGCAAACTGACAGGTTTCGAAACTTTCTTT	CASSKLTGFETFF
TRBD2	TRBJ2-1	TRBV28	-	TGTGCCAGCAGTTTATCGGGGCTAGCGGGGATTGGCGAGCAGTTCTTC	CASSLSGLAGIGEQFF
-	TRBJ1-2	TRBV3-1/TRBV3-2	-	TGTGCCAGCAGCCAAGGCGCCAGGGCGAACTATGGCTACACCTTC	CASSQGARANYGYTF
-	TRBJ2-6	TRBV5-1	once	TGCGCCAGCAGCCCGAGGACAGACTCTGGGGCCAACGTCCTGACTTTC	CASSPRTDSGANVLTF
TRBD2	TRBJ2-1	TRBV29-1	once	TGCAGCGTTTATGGACTAGCGATTTCCGCCAACAATGAGCAGTTCTTC	CSVYGLAISANNEQFF
TRBD1	TRBJ1-6	TRBV3-1/TRBV3-2	-	TGTGCCAGCAGCACCGAACAGGGGAGTAATTCACCCCTCCACTTT	CASSTEQGSNSPLHF
-	TRBJ2-2	TRBV9	-	TGTGCCAGCAGCGCCGTGGTCCTGGGCGGGACGAACACCGGGGAGCTGTTTTTT	CASSAVVLGGTNTGELFF
TRBD1	TRBJ2-6	TRBV19	-	TGTGCCAGTAGACCCGGGACAGGGGCCGGGGCCAACGTCCTGACTTTC	CASRPGTGAGANVLTF
TRBD2	TRBJ2-2	TRBV19	-	TGTGCCAGTAGGCTCGGGACTAGGGGCACCGGGGAGCTGTTTTTT	CASRLGTRGTGELFF
-	TRBJ2-1	TRBV3-1/TRBV3-2	-	TGTGCCAGCAGCCACAAGGGGTTTGAGCAGTTCTTC	CASSHKGFEQFF
-	TRBJ2-7	TRBV27	-	TGTGCCAGCAGTTTGCGTCCCTACGAGCAGTACTTC	CASSLRPYEQYF
-	TRBJ2-2	TRBV7-3	-	TGTGCCAGCAGCTTCGCTCCCTCCGGGGTGAACACCGGGGAGCTGTTTTTT	CASSFAPSGVNTGELFF
TRBD1	TRBJ1-1	TRBV7-8	-	TGTGCCAGCAGCTTAGTGGGGACAGGGCAAGCTTTCTTT	CASSLVGTGQAFF
-	TRBJ1-4	TRBV7-9	-	TGTGCCAGCAGCTTCGGCGCGGGTACAGGGACTAATGAAAAACTGTTTTTT	CASSFGAGTGTNEKLFF
TRBD2	TRBJ2-1	TRBV7-3	-	TGTGCCAGCAGCGACCCTAGCGGGGGGGCCCATGAGCAGTTCTTC	CASSDPSGGAHEQFF
-	TRBJ1-4	TRBV28	-	TGTGCCAGCAGTTTAAGCGCAGGGGTGAGAAAACTGTTTTTT	CASSLSAGVRKLFF
-	TRBJ1-1	TRBV4-2	once	TGTGCCAGCAGAAAAGATCCGGGGACTGAAGCTTTCTTT	CASRKDPGTEAFF
TRBD1	TRBJ2-7	TRBV27	-	TGTGCCAGCAGTTCCTACAGGGGACGCACCTACGAGCAGTACTTC	CASSSYRGRTYEQYF
-	TRBJ2-7	TRBV6-5	-	TGTGCCAGCAGTTCGCAGGGACAAGACGAGCAGTACTTC	CASSSQGQDEQYF
TRBD1	TRBJ1-1	TRBV7-3	-	TGTGCCAGCAGCCTGAATCCCGGGACAGTAAACACTGAAGCTTTCTTT	CASSLNPGTVNTEAFF
TRBD1	TRBJ1-5	TRBV28	once	TGTGCCAGCATTAGACAGGGAGGTAGCAATCAGCCCCAGCATTTT	CASIRQGGSNQPQHF
-	TRBJ2-5	TRBV2	-	TGTGCCAGCAGTGAGTCAGGGGTGGAGACCCAGTACTTC	CASSESGVETQYF
-	TRBJ1-3	TRBV6-5	-	TGTGCCAGCAGAACAGACTACTCTGGAAACACCATATATTTT	CASRTDYSGNTIYF
-	TRBJ2-1	TRBV7-3	-	TGTGCCAGCTCAGCGGGTGAAACTGAGCAGTTCTTC	CASSAGETEQFF
TRBD1	TRBJ1-6	TRBV15	-	TGTGCCACCAGCAGAGGACAGGGTTTGAATTCACCCCTCCACTTT	CATSRGQGLNSPLHF
TRBD2	TRBJ2-1	TRBV5-4	-	TGTGCCAGCAGCTTGGCTTTTACTAGCGGAAACAATGAGCAGTTCTTC	CASSLAFTSGNNEQFF
-	TRBJ1-5	TRBV4-1	once	TGCGCCAGCAGCCAAGGGGCCGTGCAGGGTTCTCTGTGGGGCAATCAGCCCCAGCATTTT	CASSQGAVQGSLWGNQPQHF
TRBD1	TRBJ1-1	TRBV3-1/TRBV3-2	-	TGTGCCAGCAGCAGGACAGGCCCGAACACTGAAGCTTTCTTT	CASSRTGPNTEAFF
-	TRBJ1-6	TRBV2	-	TGTGCCAGCAGTGAAACCAGCTCCTATAATTCACCCCTCCACTTT	CASSETSSYNSPLHF
-	TRBJ1-1	TRBV7-9	-	TGTGCCAGCAGCTTTTCTGGGGGCAACACTGAAGCTTTCTTT	CASSFSGGNTEAFF
TRBD2	TRBJ2-3	TRBV11-2	-	TGTGCCAGCAGCTTAGGGATAGCGGGGGGGCTAGATACGCAGTATTTT	CASSLGIAGGLDTQYF
TRBD1	TRBJ1-5	TRBV5-5	few	TGTGCCAGCAGCGTGACAGGGGGTTATAGTCAGCCCCAGCATTTT	CASSVTGGYSQPQHF
TRBD2	TRBJ2-5	TRBV3-1/TRBV3-2	few	TGTGCCAGCAGCCAGAGGCGCGGGGGCCAAGAGACCCAGTACTTC	CASSQRRGGQETQYF
-	TRBJ1-1	TRBV27	-	TGTGCCAGCAGTACGACACTGAACACTGAAGCTTTCTTT	CASSTTLNTEAFF
-	TRBJ2-1	TRBV4-1	-	TGCGCCAGCAGCCAAAATGACATCAGCTCCTACAATGAGCAGTTCTTC	CASSQNDISSYNEQFF
-	TRBJ2-2	TRBV20-1	-	TGCAGTGCTAGTGGGGGGCCGAACACCGGGGAGCTGTTTTTT	CSASGGPNTGELFF
-	TRBJ2-7	TRBV27	-	TGTGCCAGCAGTTTAGGACGGGGGGCCCTCTACGAGCAGTACTTC	CASSLGRGALYEQYF
TRBD1	TRBJ2-2	TRBV18	-	TGTGCCAGCTCAGCGGACAGGGCGGGCACCGGGGAGCTGTTTTTT	CASSADRAGTGELFF
TRBD1	TRBJ1-5	TRBV28	-	TGTGCCAGCAGTCTTCAGTTAAGCGCAGGACAGGCGGATAAGACTTATAGCAATCAGCCCCAGCATTTT	CASSLQLSAGQADKTYSNQPQHF
TRBD2	TRBJ2-1	TRBV2	-	TGTGCCAGCAGTGAGGGGGGGACTAGCGTCGATGAGCAGTTCTTC	CASSEGGTSVDEQFF
-	TRBJ2-7	TRBV7-8	-	TGTGCCAGCAGCTTAGTCGGCTACGAGCAGTACTTC	CASSLVGYEQYF
-	TRBJ1-3	TRBV23-1	few	TGCGCCAGCACCACAACCCTCCCCACAGGTAACACCATATATTTT	CASTTTLPTGNTIYF
-	TRBJ2-5	TRBV5-1	-	TGCGCCAGCAGCTTGGTCGGAGAGACCCAGTACTTC	CASSLVGETQYF
-	TRBJ2-2	TRBV6-5	once	TGTGCCAGCGGGGGCCGGGACACCGGGGAGCTGTTTTTT	CASGGRDTGELFF